Presented here are 31 T cell receptor beta chains from one specimen sequenced in a study of CD8 T cells in ankylosing spondylitis. Study results and caveats: Seemingly distinctive of ankylosing spondylitis blood was a TCR beta motif formed by eight highly homologous variants.

These receptors' antigens are unknown. TCRdb recomputed calls from the 5' RACE reads with MiXCR, one row per CDR3 protein. The sample has roughly 700,000 distinct CDR3 sequences, around a fifth seen once. Sequenced input: blood, either unsorted or a sorted T cell fraction (not recorded which). The receptor set was obtained from a male donor with ankylosing spondylitis.

As DNA, the CDR3 is TGCAGTGCTCCACAGACAGGGACTCTCTCTGGGGCCAACGTCCTGACTTTC. Its protein product is CSAPQTGTLSGANVLTF. The J gene is TRBJ2-6, the V gene TRBV20-1; perhaps TRBD1 as D (7 bases). Germline assignment: CDR1 DFQATT and CDR2 SNEGSKA (reference sequence). V was pared by 5 bases and J by 0 bases, with 17 bases between. The CDR3 totals 17 residues.

V usage is TRBV25-1 and J usage is TRBJ2-7; 8 positions match TRBD1. Losses at the gene ends were 1 base for V and 4 bases for J; bases not matched to a gene: 6. Germline V CDR1 and CDR2: MGHDK, SYGVNS. The CDR3 consists of 15 residues. CDR3 region: CASSELQGATYEQYF. CDR3 bases: TGTGCCAGCAGTGAATTGCAGGGGGCGACGTACGAGCAGTACTTC.

This clonotype was detected once. The chain's CDR3 is CASSPDDGGYGYTF. The DNA for the CDR3 is TGTGCCAGCAGCCCGGACGATGGGGGTTATGGCTACACCTTC. The chain uses TRBV5-6 and TRBJ1-2, with TRBD1 as a possible D gene (5 bases). Germline lookup yields CDR1 SGHDT and CDR2 YYEEEE. The CDR3 loop spans 14 amino acids. V lost 4 bases and J lost 5, with 15 bases in between.

The J gene is TRBJ2-7, the V gene TRBV25-1; unclear D gene. The CDR3 runs to 13 residues. V dropped 0 bases and J dropped 3 bases, with 6 bases sitting between them. The germline V gene encodes CDR1 MGHDK and CDR2 SYGVNS. This CDR3 is CASSEYGYYEQYF. The CDR3 DNA reads as TGTGCCAGCAGTGAATATGGGTACTACGAGCAGTACTTC.

This clonotype has a handful of counts. The CDR3 region has the DNA TGTGCCAGCAGCAACAGGGCTTACGGCTACACCTTC. Residues: CASSNRAYGYTF. The rearrangement joins TRBV9 to TRBJ1-2; the D gene is possibly TRBD1 (6 bases). Germline CDR1 is SGDLS and CDR2 is YYNGEE. V lost 4 bases and J lost 8, with 12 bases in between. The CDR3 has 12 residues.

This clonotype came up a few times. The chain is built from TRBV12-3 or TRBV12-4 and TRBJ1-1; D is unclear. The CDR3 is made up of 12 amino acids. The V gene lost 6 bases and the J gene lost 6 bases, with 11 bases spanning the gap. CDR3 DNA sequence: TGTGCCAGCAGGGGTTATGGGGCTGAAGCTTTCTTT. Translated: CASRGYGAEAFF.

This clonotype came up a few times. This chain links TRBV15 with TRBJ1-5; weak D call: TRBD1 (5 bases). Germline values: CDR1 LNHNV, CDR2 YYDKDF (reference sequence). V shed 2 bases and J shed 4 bases, with 12 bases lying between them. This CDR3 is built from 15 residues. The CDR3 DNA sequence: TGTGCCACCAGCAGACAGGGAGGCACAAATCAGCCCCAGCATTTT. Amino acid sequence: CATSRQGGTNQPQHF. Full variable domain (rest looked up from reference TRBV15 and TRBJ1-5): DAMVIQNPRYQVTQFGKPVTLSCSQTLNHNVMYWYQQKSSQAPKLLFHYYDKDFNNEADTPDNFQSRRPNTSFCFLDIRSPGLGDTAMYLCATSRQGGTNQPQHFGDGTRLSIL.

In its sample, this clonotype was seen a few times. V usage is TRBV5-1 and J usage is TRBJ2-7; no reliable D call. The germline gives CDR1 SGHRS, CDR2 YFSETQ. V was cut by 0 bases and J by 4 bases, with 8 bases left in between. The CDR3 consists of 13 residues. DNA for the CDR3: TGCGCCAGCAGCTTGGCAGTGGGTTACGAGCAGTACTTC. Translation: CASSLAVGYEQYF.

This clonotype was found many times. V and J are TRBV7-2 and TRBJ2-7; D possibly corresponds to TRBD2 (6 bases). The CDR3 is 14 residues long. Germline CDR1 and CDR2: SGHTA and FQGNSA. Trimming removed 4 bases at V and 2 bases at J, with 12 bases between. CDR3 DNA: TGTGCCAGCAGCTATCGGGACTCGACCTACGAGCAGTACTTC. It yields the protein CASSYRDSTYEQYF.

Only a few counts were recorded for this clonotype. The chain joins TRBV6-2 or TRBV6-3 to TRBJ2-7, with D maybe TRBD2 (6 bases). The CDR3 sequence is 12 residues long. V lost 8 bases to trimming and J lost 3 bases, with 11 bases between them. The germline CDR1 and CDR2 sequences are MNHEY and SVGEGT. In DNA form, the CDR3 reads TGTGCCAGCGGTAGCGGAGACTACGAGCAGTACTTC. It translates to CASGSGDYEQYF.

The chain combines TRBV6-1 with TRBJ1-5; weak D call: TRBD1 (5 bases). Trimming took 5 bases from V and 1 from J, leaving 15 bases between them. Germline V gives CDR1 MNHNS, CDR2 SASEGT. This CDR3 region has 16 residues. CDR3 nucleotides: TGTGCCAGCAGTACCTCAGGGCGTTGGAGCAATCAGCCCCAGCATTTT. It is translated as CASSTSGRWSNQPQHF.

V usage is TRBV6-5 and J usage is TRBJ1-1, with a tentative D call TRBD1 (6 bases). The germline V gene encodes CDR1 MNHEY and CDR2 SVGAGI. This CDR3 is built from 15 residues. V was pared by 2 bases and J by 4 bases, with 14 bases between. This CDR3 is CASSYEGVVGTEAFF. The CDR3, as DNA: TGTGCCAGCAGTTACGAGGGGGTGGTTGGCACTGAAGCTTTCTTT.

This clonotype was seen a handful of times. The chain links TRBV6-6 to TRBJ1-2; possible D gene TRBD1, 6 bases. Trimming stripped 6 bases from V and 9 bases from J, with 11 bases between. CDR3 length: 11 amino acids. Germline loops: CDR1 MNHNY, CDR2 SVGAGI (reference sequence). This CDR3 is CASRVRDSYTF. In nucleotides, the CDR3 is TGTGCCAGCAGAGTCAGGGACAGCTACACCTTC.

CDR3 loop: CASSQASFSASYNEQFF. The CDR3 coding sequence is TGCGCCAGCAGCCAAGCATCCTTCAGCGCAAGTTACAATGAGCAGTTCTTC. The chain uses TRBV4-3 and TRBJ2-1; D is uncertain. Trimming shortened V by 1 base and J by 4 bases, and 17 bases separated the two germline ends. The CDR3 contains 17 residues. Germline V gene lookup returns CDR1 LGHNA and CDR2 YSLEER.

The V call is TRBV10-3, the J call TRBJ1-6; 9 bases are shared with TRBD1. V lost 11 bases to trimming and J lost 8 bases; unmatched junction nucleotides: 7. The germline CDR1 and CDR2 sequences are ENHRY and SYGVKD. This CDR3 spans 13 amino acids. This chain's CDR3 is CAAGTGLDSPLHF. In nucleotides, the CDR3 is TGTGCCGCTGGGACAGGGCTTGATTCACCCCTCCACTTT.

The J gene is TRBJ1-1, the V gene TRBV21-1. TRBV21-1 corresponds to a pseudogene. This CDR3 contains 14 residues. CDR3 sequence: CASSKGVRVTEAFF. The CDR3 DNA sequence: TGTGCCAGCAGCAAAGGGGTACGGGTCACTGAAGCTTTCTTT.

V is TRBV5-1 and J is TRBJ1-1; D remains ambiguous. The CDR3 consists of 14 residues. Looked up from germline, CDR1 is SGHRS and CDR2 is YFSETQ. Trimming pared 0 bases from V and 3 bases from J, leaving 9 bases between. The CDR3 nucleotides are TGCGCCAGCAGCTTGGGATCCGGGGACACTGAAGCTTTCTTT. This translates into CASSLGSGDTEAFF.

This clonotype was seen only a few times. The chain couples TRBV20-1 to TRBJ2-3; D gene unclear. Trimming removed 3 bases from V and 6 bases from J, with 13 bases in between. The CDR3 contains 13 residues. CDR1 and CDR2 from the germline V gene are DFQATT and SNEGSKA (reference sequence). The CDR3 sequence: CSARMDPRDTQYF. The CDR3 coding sequence is TGCAGTGCTAGGATGGACCCTAGGGATACGCAGTATTTT.

The CDR3 is CASSSTTGLYEQYF. The DNA of the CDR3 is TGTGCCAGCAGTTCGACCACCGGTCTATACGAGCAGTACTTC. The chain links TRBV27 to TRBJ2-7; unclear D gene. The CDR3 extends over 14 amino acids. Germline V lookup: CDR1 MNHEY, CDR2 SMNVEV (reference sequence). The V and J ends lost 4 bases and 4 bases respectively, with 14 bases between them.

The table lists this clonotype with a few counts. The chain has TRBV2 and TRBJ2-2, with D perhaps TRBD2 (6 bases). This CDR3 is 15 amino acids long. V was clipped by 3 bases and J by 7 bases, with 15 bases between them. Germline V gives CDR1 SNHLY, CDR2 FYNNEI. CDR3 DNA: TGTGCCAGCAGTGATTTCGGACTACCACGCGGGGAGCTGTTTTTT. It codes for CASSDFGLPRGELFF.

There are a few counts of this clonotype. The J gene is TRBJ2-5, the V gene TRBV7-2; possibly TRBD1 or TRBD2 for D (5 bases each). The CDR3 contains 14 residues. Germline CDR1 reads SGHTA; CDR2 reads FQGNSA. V gave up 7 bases and J gave up 2 bases, with 14 bases separating them. The CDR3 here is CASTVLGEQETQYF. CDR3 sequence (DNA): TGTGCCAGCACCGTACTAGGGGAACAAGAGACCCAGTACTTC.

The chain combines TRBV7-6 with TRBJ2-3; D uncertain. The CDR3 runs 14 residues. Trimming took off 5 bases at V and 6 bases at J, with 15 bases between the two ends. Germline loops: CDR1 SGHVS, CDR2 FNYEAQ. The CDR3 reads CASSMGLLWDTQYF. The CDR3 DNA reads as TGTGCCAGCAGCATGGGCCTTCTGTGGGATACGCAGTATTTT.

This clonotype was observed a few times. The chain is built from TRBV4-1 and TRBJ2-1, with 10 bases fitting TRBD2. V was clipped by 0 bases and J by 0 bases; unmatched bases: 14. Germline V CDR1 and CDR2: MGHRA, YSYEKL. The CDR3 consists of 21 residues. The CDR3 DNA is TGCGCCAGCAGCCAAGATTTCGGAACTAGCGGGGCGTATAGCTCCTACAATGAGCAGTTCTTC. Translated: CASSQDFGTSGAYSSYNEQFF.

This clonotype was counted only a few times. V gene TRBV12-3 or TRBV12-4 combines with J gene TRBJ1-1; a possible D gene is TRBD1 (6 bases). Trimming cost V 5 bases and J 1 base, with 17 bases left between them. The CDR3 length is 16 residues. The CDR3 is CASSPDFTGTNTEAFF. CDR3 coding DNA: TGTGCCAGCAGTCCCGACTTCACAGGGACGAACACTGAAGCTTTCTTT.

This clonotype was seen only a few times. The rearrangement uses TRBV5-1 and TRBJ2-7; 9 nucleotides agree with TRBD2. J was trimmed by 6 bases and V by 0 bases; bases with no gene match: 7. The CDR3 extends over 15 amino acids. CDR1 and CDR2 from the germline V gene are SGHRS and YFSETQ. The CDR3 loop is CASSLGGGRASEQYF. The CDR3 DNA sequence: TGCGCCAGCAGCTTGGGGGGCGGGAGGGCTTCCGAGCAGTACTTC.

There are many counts of this clonotype. The chain employs TRBV5-6 and TRBJ1-1, with D perhaps matching TRBD1 (5 bases). Germline V CDR1 and CDR2: SGHDT, YYEEEE. V lost 4 bases and J 1 base, leaving 14 bases between the germline ends. The CDR3 consists of 15 residues. This chain's CDR3 is CASSPVGTPNTEAFF. Here the CDR3 DNA reads TGTGCCAGCAGCCCGGTGGGGACTCCGAACACTGAAGCTTTCTTT.

The J gene is TRBJ1-2, the V gene TRBV14; TRBD1 might be the D (6 bases). This CDR3 has 16 amino acids. Germline-derived CDR1 and CDR2 are SGHDN and FVKESK. Trimming took 4 bases from V and 8 from J, leaving 23 bases between them. The CDR3 DNA reads as TGTGCCAGCAGCCCTTTTGACAGGTTAAGATCCTCGGGCTACACCTTC. This gives the protein CASSPFDRLRSSGYTF.

The chain recombines TRBV2 with TRBJ1-2; perhaps TRBD1 as D (5 bases). The CDR3 contains 12 residues. Germline V gene data show CDR1 as SNHLY and CDR2 as FYNNEI. Trimming left V 3 bases short and J 8 bases short, with 10 bases between. In DNA form, the CDR3 reads TGTGCCAGCAGTGAGGACAAAGGGGGCTACACCTTC. Translated, it gives CASSEDKGGYTF.

As regards this clonotype: The CDR3 does not end in the conserved phenylalanine or tryptophan, so this is likely a read error. This chain connects TRBV20-1 to TRBJ1-3; tentatively, D is TRBD1 (6 bases). V was cut by 3 bases and J by 0 bases, with 18 bases left in between. In germline, CDR1 is DFQATT, CDR2 SNEGSKA (reference sequence). The CDR3 contains 17 residues. The CDR3 is CSASGWLTGRSGNTIYL. In nucleotides, the CDR3 is TGCAGTGCTAGTGGGTGGCTTACAGGGCGCTCTGGAAACACCATATATTTA.

This clonotype was observed at least ten times. V gene TRBV7-2 combines with J gene TRBJ2-7, with TRBD1 matching 7 bases. Germline trimming cut 5 bases from V and 4 bases from J; bases unmatched to any gene: 14. Germline V gene data show CDR1 as SGHTA and CDR2 as FQGNSA. There are 16 residues in the CDR3. The CDR3 region has the DNA TGTGCCAGCAGCCCCAACCGGGACAGCAGTCCGTACGAGCAGTACTTC. It codes for CASSPNRDSSPYEQYF.

This clonotype was observed at least ten times. This rearrangement joins TRBV7-7 to TRBJ2-7, with D uncertain. In germline, CDR1 is SSHAT, CDR2 FNYEAQ (reference sequence). Deletions cut 5 bases from V and 1 base from J, with 12 bases between. The CDR3 length is 14 residues. CDR3 loop: CASSPSYGSYEQYF. Written as DNA, the CDR3 is TGTGCCAGCAGCCCCTCTTATGGATCCTACGAGCAGTACTTC.